This note documents a single T cell receptor beta chain sequence. Donors likely had unrecorded immune exposures despite being nominally healthy when sampled. The entry originates in a study of cytomegalovirus exposure and HLA in healthy donors. The PCR had 60 Vbeta and 13 Jbeta primers. The assay was immunoSEQ multiplex PCR, and TCRdb's table has in-frame clones only and misses some. The sample carries under 250,000 clones, 78% recorded once. The CDR3 runs 14 residues. The V and J ends lost 3 bases and 2 bases, in that order; junction bases with no gene match: 5. Germline CDR1 SQVTM, CDR2 ANQGSEA. The sequencing input was PBMCs. This clonotype was sampled from a boy aged 10-17 years in good health and CMV-seronegative. This chain uses TRBV29-1 with TRBJ1-1; TRBD1 aligns across 8 bases. This chain's CDR3 is CSVDTGQVNTEAFF. CDR3 coding DNA: TGCAGCGTTGATACGGGACAGGTCAACACTGAAGCTTTCTTT. The full variable domain, in which reference TRBV29-1 and TRBJ1-1 provide the parts outside the CDR3, is SAVISQKPSRDICQRGTSLTIQCQVDSQVTMMFWYRQQPGQSLTLIATANQGSEATYESGFVIDKFPISRPNLTFSTLTVSNMSPEDSSIYLCSVDTGQVNTEAFFGQGTRLTVV.